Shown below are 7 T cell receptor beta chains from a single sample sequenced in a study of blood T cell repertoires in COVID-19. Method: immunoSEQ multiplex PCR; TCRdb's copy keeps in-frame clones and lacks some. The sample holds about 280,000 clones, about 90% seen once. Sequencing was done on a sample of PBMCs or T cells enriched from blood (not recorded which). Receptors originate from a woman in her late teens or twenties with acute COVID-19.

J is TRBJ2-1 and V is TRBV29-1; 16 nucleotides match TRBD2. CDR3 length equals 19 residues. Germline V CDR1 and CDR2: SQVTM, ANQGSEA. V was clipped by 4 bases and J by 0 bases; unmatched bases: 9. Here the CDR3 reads CSVVGGGLAGGPSYNEQFF. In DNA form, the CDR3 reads TGCAGCGTTGTCGGAGGGGGACTAGCGGGAGGGCCCTCCTACAATGAGCAGTTCTTC.

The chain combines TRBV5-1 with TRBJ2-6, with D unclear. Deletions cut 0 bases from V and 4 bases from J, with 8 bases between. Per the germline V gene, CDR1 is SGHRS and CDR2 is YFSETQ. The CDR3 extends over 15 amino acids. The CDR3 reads CASSLAGVGANVLTF. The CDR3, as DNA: TGCGCCAGCAGCTTGGCCGGTGTGGGGGCCAACGTCCTGACTTTC.

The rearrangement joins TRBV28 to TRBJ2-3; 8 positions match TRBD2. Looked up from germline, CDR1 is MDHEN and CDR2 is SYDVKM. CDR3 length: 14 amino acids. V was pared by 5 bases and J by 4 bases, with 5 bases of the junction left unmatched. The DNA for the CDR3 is TGTGCCAGCAGTCGCGGACTAGCAGCAGATACGCAGTATTTT. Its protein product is CASSRGLAADTQYF.

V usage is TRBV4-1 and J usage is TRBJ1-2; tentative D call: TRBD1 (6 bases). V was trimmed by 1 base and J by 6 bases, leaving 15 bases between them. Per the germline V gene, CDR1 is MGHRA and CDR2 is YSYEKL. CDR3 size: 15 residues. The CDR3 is CASSQAPPTGNGYTF. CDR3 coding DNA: TGCGCCAGCAGCCAAGCCCCACCTACAGGGAATGGCTACACCTTC.

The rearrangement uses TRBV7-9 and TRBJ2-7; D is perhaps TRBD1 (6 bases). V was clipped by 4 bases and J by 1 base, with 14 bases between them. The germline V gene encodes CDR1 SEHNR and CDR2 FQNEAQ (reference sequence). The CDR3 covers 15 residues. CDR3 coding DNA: TGTGCCAGCAGCTCCAGACAGGACCCTTCCTACGAGCAGTACTTC. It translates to CASSSRQDPSYEQYF.

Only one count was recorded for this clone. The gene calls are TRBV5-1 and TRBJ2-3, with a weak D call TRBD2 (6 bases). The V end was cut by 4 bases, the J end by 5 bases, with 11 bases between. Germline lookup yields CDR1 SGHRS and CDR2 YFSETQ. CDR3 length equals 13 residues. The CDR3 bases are TGCGCCAGCAGCGATCTAGCGCAAGATACGCAGTATTTT. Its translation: CASSDLAQDTQYF.

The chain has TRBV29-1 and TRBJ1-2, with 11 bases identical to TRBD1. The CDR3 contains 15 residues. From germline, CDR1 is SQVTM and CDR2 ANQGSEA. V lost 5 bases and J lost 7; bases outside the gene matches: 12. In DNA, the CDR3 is TGCAGCGTTTGGTTACGAGGACAGGGGGCTAGTGGCTACACCTTC. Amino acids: CSVWLRGQGASGYTF.